This T cell receptor beta chain was found in a study of T-cell reconstitution after alpha-beta-depleted transplantation in children (TCRdb year 2016). General notes on the study: Using TCR repertoire profiling, the study followed T-cell immune reconstitution in a quantitative way in children after TCRalphabeta/CD19-depleted allogeneic hematopoietic cell transplantation.

Including cysteine and phenylalanine, the CDR3 has 15 amino acids. Kept here is only the CDR3 DNA, which spans 45 bases and is read in frame from base 1. Trimming takes 2 bases from V and 0 bases from J, and the germline ends sit 8 bases apart. Sequences KGHSH (CDR1) and LQKENI (CDR2) are obtained from the germline V gene. The library came from PCR. Sequenced on an Illumina HiSeq 2500. Molecular barcoding was employed in the preparation of TCR libraries, with unique molecular identifiers being used to normalize TCRbeta repertoire quantification. TCRdb reran the public reads through fastp at Q25 and MiXCR, keeping productive beta chains. Every CDR3 protein is listed once, alongside the most common genes and DNA of its rows. This sample holds about 610,000 distinct CDR3 sequences; 8% to 11% were observed only once. The ten largest clonotypes hold roughly 4% of the sample. In this sample, this clonotype turned up a few times. Its cognate antigen has yet to be identified. Base quality data are lacking; no much larger clone is found one base away.

The V and J genes are TRBV18 and TRBJ1-5, with the D gene call left open. The clonotype comes from a human donor who donated a stem cell graft to a child with acute myeloid leukemia. Sequencing used PBMCs from the stem cell graft donor, obtained from the stem cell graft. The sequence in DNA is TGTGCCAGCTCACCAACTCCGGATAGCAATCAGCCCCAGCATTTT. Its translation is CASSPTPDSNQPQHF.